The 29 T cell receptor beta chains reported below all come from one sample, sequenced in a study of blood T cell repertoires in COVID-19. Sequenced by immunoSEQ multiplex PCR; TCRdb stores in-frame clones only, minus some. The top ten clones hold under 4.5% of a sample with about 330,000 clones, around 89% of them seen once. Sequencing used peripheral blood. These receptors were taken from a woman aged 50 to 60 with active or convalescent COVID-19.

The rearrangement joins TRBV27 to TRBJ1-5; 8 bases map to TRBD1. The CDR3 runs to 19 residues. Looked up from germline, CDR1 is MNHEY and CDR2 is SMNVEV (reference sequence). Trimming took 5 bases from V and 0 from J; bases not matched to a gene: 15. The CDR3 coding sequence is TGTGCCAGCAGTCCTGATCCGACAGGGGAACTATATAGCAATCAGCCCCAGCATTTT. Translating it yields CASSPDPTGELYSNQPQHF.

This rearrangement joins TRBV12-3 or TRBV12-4 to TRBJ1-1; D gene ambiguous. This CDR3 comprises 12 residues. The ends were cut back, 6 bases at V and 6 bases at J, with 11 bases in the middle. CDR3 nucleotide sequence: TGTGCCAGCAGCCAGCCCAGGTCTGAAGCTTTCTTT. Encoded protein: CASSQPRSEAFF.

This sequence joins TRBV28 and TRBJ2-3; 15 bases agree with TRBD2. Germline CDR1 and CDR2: MDHEN and SYDVKM. The CDR3 length is 16 residues. J was trimmed by 5 bases and V by 6 bases; bases with no gene match: 6. The CDR3 is CASRPGTSGRLDTQYF. CDR3 bases: TGTGCCAGCAGACCTGGGACTAGCGGGAGGCTAGATACGCAGTATTTT.

The CDR3 protein is CASSQVPTPRDSRPYGYTF. CDR3 DNA: TGTGCCAGCAGCCAAGTGCCGACCCCCCGGGACAGCCGCCCCTATGGCTACACCTTC. The V gene is TRBV14, the J gene TRBJ1-2; 7 bases are shared with TRBD1. Germline assignment: CDR1 SGHDN and CDR2 FVKESK. CDR3 length: 19 residues. Losses at the gene ends were 1 base for V and 4 bases for J; bases not matched to a gene: 18.

The genes are TRBV6-2 or TRBV6-3 and TRBJ1-1; 7 bases fit TRBD1. The junction had 8 bases not matched to a gene; V was cut back by 2 bases and J by 2 bases. This CDR3 region has 16 residues. The germline CDR1 and CDR2 sequences are MNHEY and SVGEGT. The CDR3 bases are TGTGCCAGCAGTTACCGCAGGGGGGAGGTAAACACTGAAGCTTTCTTT. It yields the protein CASSYRRGEVNTEAFF.

Only one count was recorded for this clone. CDR3 sequence reads: CASSFRGGWTEAFF. The DNA of the CDR3 is TGTGCCAGCAGCTTCAGGGGTGGATGGACTGAAGCTTTCTTT. The J gene is TRBJ1-1, the V gene TRBV7-3, with D perhaps TRBD1 (6 bases). Germline V gene sequence: CDR1 SGHTA, CDR2 FQGTGA. V lost 3 bases and J lost 5, with 13 bases in between. CDR3 length: 14 residues. Filled out from reference TRBV7-3 and TRBJ1-1, the complete variable domain reads GAGVSQTPSNKVTEKGKYVELRCDPISGHTALYWYRQSLGQGPEFLIYFQGTGAADDSGLPNDRFFAVRPEGSVSTLKIQRTERGDSAVYLCASSFRGGWTEAFFGQGTRLTVV.

The chain uses TRBV27 and TRBJ2-1; 11 bases match TRBD2. There are 20 residues in the CDR3. Trimming removed 3 bases from V and 2 bases from J; junction bases left unmatched: 15. Germline V lookup: CDR1 MNHEY, CDR2 SMNVEV (reference sequence). The CDR3 sequence is CASSFGVLAGGIGAYNEQFF. CDR3 bases: TGTGCCAGCAGTTTTGGGGTCCTAGCGGGAGGAATTGGGGCCTACAATGAGCAGTTCTTC.

The chain carries TRBV6-5 and TRBJ1-1; 8 positions match TRBD1. The CDR3 loop spans 15 amino acids. Looked up from germline, CDR1 is MNHEY and CDR2 is SVGAGI. Trimming took 5 bases from V and 4 from J; bases not matched to a gene: 9. CDR3 residues: CASSTRTGRGTEAFF. CDR3 DNA sequence: TGTGCCAGCAGTACGCGGACAGGGAGAGGCACTGAAGCTTTCTTT.

The CDR3 region is CASSLRGLGADTQYF. In DNA form, the CDR3 reads TGTGCCAGCAGCTTAAGGGGACTAGGGGCAGATACGCAGTATTTT. V usage is TRBV7-8 and J usage is TRBJ2-3, with 8 bases aligning to TRBD2. CDR1 is SGHVS, CDR2 FQNEAQ, per germline. V gave up 2 bases and J gave up 4 bases; unmatched junction bases: 5. The CDR3 runs 15 residues.

The chain is built from TRBV9 and TRBJ2-7; 7 bases fit TRBD2. This CDR3 spans 15 amino acids. Germline lookup yields CDR1 SGDLS and CDR2 YYNGEE. Trimming removed 4 bases from V and 3 bases from J; junction bases left unmatched: 10. In DNA form, the CDR3 reads TGTGCCAGCAGCTATGGACTAGATTTAGACTACGAGCAGTACTTC. Residues: CASSYGLDLDYEQYF.

This rearrangement joins TRBV15 to TRBJ2-7; 10 bases match TRBD1. Losses at the gene ends were 4 bases for V and 4 bases for J; bases not matched to a gene: 7. The germline gives CDR1 LNHNV, CDR2 YYDKDF (reference sequence). The CDR3 length is 15 residues. The CDR3 sequence is CATSTPGQGIYEQYF. CDR3 coding DNA: TGTGCCACCAGCACCCCGGGACAGGGGATTTACGAGCAGTACTTC.

The chain recombines TRBV19 with TRBJ1-5, with 7 bases identical to TRBD1. Germline loops: CDR1 LNHDA, CDR2 SQIVND (reference sequence). With V trimmed by 5 bases and J by 3 bases, 10 bases remained unmatched. The length of the CDR3 is 16 residues. The CDR3 protein is CASSAQTGAPNQPQHF. In DNA form, the CDR3 reads TGTGCCAGTAGTGCCCAAACAGGGGCTCCCAATCAGCCCCAGCATTTT.

The rearrangement uses TRBV5-4 and TRBJ1-1, with 9 bases identical to TRBD1. The ends lost 4 bases at V and 8 bases at J; junction bases unmatched: 6. Germline V gene sequence: CDR1 SGHNT, CDR2 YYREEE (reference sequence). CDR3 length: 13 amino acids. Here the CDR3 DNA reads TGTGCCAGCAGCGCAGGACAGGGGAGGGAAGCTTTCTTT. Protein: CASSAGQGREAFF.

This clone was counted a single time. Other DNA sequences in this specimen translate into the identical CDR3. V usage is TRBV12-3 or TRBV12-4 and J usage is TRBJ2-3, with D hard to call. V was cut by 5 bases and J by 3 bases, with 6 bases left in between. The CDR3 spans 12 residues. CDR3: CASSLRTDTQYF. For the CDR3, the DNA is TGTGCCAGCAGTCTCAGAACAGATACGCAGTATTTT.

This clone was recorded a few times. The sample contains more than one DNA sequence encoding this CDR3. The chain combines TRBV9 with TRBJ1-1; D gene unclear. The CDR3 loop spans 14 amino acids. The V end was cut by 0 bases, the J end by 1 base, with 7 bases between. The germline V gene has CDR1 SGDLS and CDR2 YYNGEE. The CDR3 DNA sequence: TGTGCCAGCAGCGTAGGACAACAGAACACTGAAGCTTTCTTT. Translation: CASSVGQQNTEAFF. Complete variable domain (other parts from reference TRBV9 and TRBJ1-1): DSGVTQTPKHLITATGQRVTLRCSPRSGDLSVYWYQQSLDQGLQFLIQYYNGEERAKGNILERFSAQQFPDLHSELNLSSLELGDSALYFCASSVGQQNTEAFFGQGTRLTVV.

This chain connects TRBV10-3 to TRBJ2-2, with D possibly TRBD2 on 5 matching bases. CDR1 is ENHRY and CDR2 is SYGVKD in the germline V gene. This CDR3 spans 13 amino acids. The V and J ends lost 3 bases and 6 bases respectively, with 8 bases between them. The DNA for the CDR3 is TGTGCCATCAGTGACCGAGGGCCCGGGGAGCTGTTTTTT. It encodes CAISDRGPGELFF.

This clone was observed once. The gene calls are TRBV6-5 and TRBJ1-2; no firm D call. Germline loops: CDR1 MNHEY, CDR2 SVGAGI. V was clipped by 0 bases and J by 2 bases, with 10 bases between them. CDR3 length equals 15 residues. CDR3 sequence reads: CASSYSPGGNYGYTF. Here the CDR3 DNA reads TGTGCCAGCAGTTACTCGCCAGGAGGGAACTATGGCTACACCTTC.

This rearrangement joins TRBV27 to TRBJ1-2, with 7 bases aligning to TRBD1. Germline trimming cut 6 bases from V and 5 bases from J; bases unmatched to any gene: 9. Germline V gives CDR1 MNHEY, CDR2 SMNVEV (reference sequence). The CDR3 is 14 residues long. The DNA for the CDR3 is TGTGCCAGCAGACTGACAGGGATCTATTATGGCTACACCTTC. Its protein product is CASRLTGIYYGYTF.

V gene TRBV4-3 combines with J gene TRBJ2-3; 10 nucleotides align to TRBD2. The CDR3 totals 15 residues. V shed 0 bases, J shed 3 bases, and the junction held 0 bases outside the gene matches. CDR1 is LGHNA, CDR2 YSLEER, per germline. CDR3 nucleotide sequence: TGCGCCAGCAGCCAAGATAGCGGGAGGACAGATACGCAGTATTTT. This sequence encodes CASSQDSGRTDTQYF.

J is TRBJ2-5 and V is TRBV18, with D perhaps matching TRBD1 (6 bases). CDR1 is KGHSH, CDR2 LQKENI, per germline. This CDR3 has 16 amino acids. Deletions cut 3 bases from V and 4 bases from J, with 18 bases between. CDR3 sequence reads: CASSPLGQRRLETQYF. The CDR3 DNA sequence: TGTGCCAGCTCACCGTTAGGACAGAGAAGATTAGAGACCCAGTACTTC. Complete variable domain (other parts from reference TRBV18 and TRBJ2-5): NAGVMQNPRHLVRRRGQEARLRCSPMKGHSHVYWYRQLPEEGLKFMVYLQKENIIDESGMPKERFSAEFPKEGPSILRIQQVVRGDSAAYFCASSPLGQRRLETQYFGPGTRLLVL.

The gene calls are TRBV18 and TRBJ1-2; 10 nucleotides line up with TRBD1. V gave up 3 bases and J gave up 4 bases; unmatched junction bases: 5. Germline V gene sequence: CDR1 KGHSH, CDR2 LQKENI. This CDR3 has 15 amino acids. CDR3 nucleotide sequence: TGTGCCAGCTCACCGACAGGGGGCGAGGGCTATGGCTACACCTTC. Its protein is CASSPTGGEGYGYTF.

This clone was seen just once. The rearrangement uses TRBV6-2 or TRBV6-3 and TRBJ2-7, with 7 positions matching TRBD2. Germline CDR1 MNHEY, CDR2 SVGEGT. The CDR3 is made up of 15 amino acids. With V trimmed by 6 bases and J by 0 bases, 8 bases remained unmatched. The DNA for the CDR3 is TGTGCCAGCAGACCTCTAGCGGACTACTCCTACGAGCAGTACTTC. This codes for CASRPLADYSYEQYF.

J is TRBJ1-1 and V is TRBV12-3 or TRBV12-4, with D possibly matching TRBD1 (5 bases). There are 12 residues in the CDR3. Trimming removed 5 bases from V and 7 bases from J, with 11 bases in between. The CDR3: CASSVRGIEAFF. DNA of the CDR3: TGTGCCAGCAGTGTCCGGGGGATTGAAGCTTTCTTT.

This rearrangement joins TRBV7-8 to TRBJ1-5; 7 nucleotides agree with TRBD1. The germline gives CDR1 SGHVS, CDR2 FQNEAQ. Trimming at V came to 1 base and at J to 3 bases, leaving 6 bases not matched to a gene. The CDR3 sequence is 16 residues long. The CDR3 nucleotides read TGTGCCAGCAGCTTAGTACGGGGACAGTACAATCAGCCCCAGCATTTT. This translates into CASSLVRGQYNQPQHF.

CDR3 DNA: TGTGCCAGCAGGGACAGTTACAATGAGCAGTTCTTC. Protein sequence: CASRDSYNEQFF. The chain uses TRBV2 and TRBJ2-1; a weak D match, TRBD1 (6 bases). The CDR3 consists of 12 residues. Trimming removed 6 bases from V and 4 bases from J, with 7 bases in between. The germline CDR1 and CDR2 sequences are SNHLY and FYNNEI.

J is TRBJ1-2 and V is TRBV18; TRBD1 agrees at 7 bases. Germline V CDR1 and CDR2: KGHSH, LQKENI. The CDR3 covers 14 residues. The ends lost 3 bases at V and 5 bases at J; junction bases unmatched: 6. This chain's CDR3 is CASSPGQTLYGYTF. In DNA, the CDR3 is TGTGCCAGCTCACCGGGACAGACTTTGTATGGCTACACCTTC. Full variable domain (outside the CDR3, taken from reference TRBV18 and TRBJ1-2): NAGVMQNPRHLVRRRGQEARLRCSPMKGHSHVYWYRQLPEEGLKFMVYLQKENIIDESGMPKERFSAEFPKEGPSILRIQQVVRGDSAAYFCASSPGQTLYGYTFGSGTRLTVV.

The chain links TRBV5-6 to TRBJ1-2, with 7 bases matching TRBD1. V dropped 2 bases and J dropped 1; count of bases not matched to a gene: 2. From germline, CDR1 is SGHDT and CDR2 YYEEEE. The CDR3 spans 14 residues. CDR3 coding DNA: TGTGCCAGCAGCTTCGGGACAGATAACTATGGCTACACCTTC. As protein: CASSFGTDNYGYTF.

V usage is TRBV14 and J usage is TRBJ1-1; a weak D match, TRBD1 (6 bases). This CDR3 is built from 15 residues. CDR1 is SGHDN, CDR2 FVKESK, per germline. V was shortened by 1 base and J by 1 base, with 10 bases between the two germline ends. The CDR3 here is CASSQVGTKNTEAFF. The CDR3 coding sequence is TGTGCCAGCAGCCAAGTAGGGACAAAGAACACTGAAGCTTTCTTT.

The chain links TRBV18 to TRBJ2-5; D might be TRBD1 (6 bases). This CDR3 is 14 amino acids long. V lost 3 bases, J lost 3 bases, and 11 bases lay in between. Germline CDR1 KGHSH, CDR2 LQKENI. DNA of the CDR3: TGTGCCAGCTCACCCGGTGGACAGAAAGAGACCCAGTACTTC. It yields the protein CASSPGGQKETQYF. Supplemented by reference TRBV18 and TRBJ2-5, the full variable domain reads NAGVMQNPRHLVRRRGQEARLRCSPMKGHSHVYWYRQLPEEGLKFMVYLQKENIIDESGMPKERFSAEFPKEGPSILRIQQVVRGDSAAYFCASSPGGQKETQYFGPGTRLLVL.